The next 30 T cell receptor beta chains were all read from a single sample in a study of CD39 and CD103 CD8 tumor-infiltrating T cells. TCRdb keeps only in-frame clones here, not all; method: immunoSEQ multiplex PCR. Altogether roughly 15,000 clones are present, 85% to 95% being singletons, with the ten largest covering about 4.5%. Sample: CD8+ T cells sorted from blood. Subset denoted: total memory CD8 T cells (CD45RA-CCR7+/-) from blood or uninvolved lymph node. The receptors come from a human donor with head and neck squamous cell carcinoma.

The chain has TRBV2 and TRBJ1-1; D remains ambiguous. The ends were cut back, 3 bases at V and 8 bases at J, with 10 bases in the middle. The CDR3 is 12 amino acids. In germline, CDR1 is SNHLY, CDR2 FYNNEI. As DNA, the CDR3 is TGTGCCAGCAGTGACCTCGGACCGGAAGCTTTCTTT. This sequence encodes CASSDLGPEAFF.

The rearrangement uses TRBV29-1 and TRBJ2-7, with D unresolved. This CDR3 spans 11 amino acids. Germline V CDR1 and CDR2: SQVTM, ANQGSEA. V lost 1 base and J lost 2, with 3 bases in between. The CDR3 loop reads CSVEGPYEQYF. The DNA of the CDR3 is TGCAGCGTTGAAGGGCCCTACGAGCAGTACTTC.

The J gene is TRBJ2-1, the V gene TRBV10-2, with a possible D match to TRBD1 (6 bases). With 6 bases removed from V and 9 bases from J, the gap between germline ends came to 21 bases. Germline V gene sequence: CDR1 WSHSY, CDR2 SAAADI. The CDR3 contains 15 residues. The CDR3 spells CASSLDGTRGGEQFF. The CDR3 nucleotides read TGCGCCAGCAGCCTAGATGGGACACGAGGGGGTGAGCAGTTCTTC.

This chain joins TRBV18 and TRBJ2-3; no clear D. Germline lookup yields CDR1 KGHSH and CDR2 LQKENI. The CDR3 sequence is 13 residues long. Deletions cut 4 bases from V and 2 bases from J, with 7 bases between. The CDR3 DNA follows: TGTGCCAGCTCACGAGAATTCACAGATACGCAGTATTTT. Its translation is CASSREFTDTQYF.

The chain joins TRBV5-4 to TRBJ2-7; 12 nucleotides agree with TRBD2. Unmatched junction bases numbered 4, after V lost 4 bases and J lost 2 bases. The germline V gene encodes CDR1 SGHNT and CDR2 YYREEE (reference sequence). The CDR3 consists of 15 residues. The CDR3 loop reads CASSRGLAGTYEQYF. The CDR3 DNA sequence: TGTGCCAGCAGCAGAGGACTAGCGGGGACCTACGAGCAGTACTTC. Combining the CDR3 with reference TRBV5-4 and TRBJ2-7 gives the whole variable domain ETGVTQSPTHLIKTRGQQVTLRCSSQSGHNTVSWYQQALGQGPQFIFQYYREEENGRGNFPPRFSGLQFPNYSSELNVNALELDDSALYLCASSRGLAGTYEQYFGPGTRLTVT.

The rearrangement uses TRBV27 and TRBJ2-3; D remains ambiguous. Trimming took 3 bases from V and 4 from J, leaving 8 bases between them. The germline gives CDR1 MNHEY, CDR2 SMNVEV (reference sequence). This CDR3 spans 13 amino acids. Here the CDR3 DNA reads TGTGCCAGCAGTTTTCTTTCATCAGATACGCAGTATTTT. Amino acid sequence: CASSFLSSDTQYF.

The J gene is TRBJ2-7, the V gene TRBV25-1, with D perhaps TRBD2 (5 bases). The CDR3 is 16 amino acids. The V gene's germline CDR1 is MGHDK and CDR2 SYGVNS. Trimming stripped 5 bases from V and 7 bases from J, with 24 bases between. The CDR3, as DNA: TGTGCCAGCAGTCCCAGTAGGTCAGCTACGACGGGGGAGCAGTACTTC. Residues: CASSPSRSATTGEQYF.

This CDR3 is CASMGPLVLNYGYTF. The DNA of the CDR3 is TGTGCCAGCATGGGCCCACTCGTACTTAACTATGGCTACACCTTC. V is TRBV6-1 and J is TRBJ1-2; D remains ambiguous. CDR1 is MNHNS and CDR2 is SASEGT in the germline V gene. CDR3 length: 15 residues. Between the trimmed V and J ends, which lost 7 bases and 1 base, there was a span of 16 bases.

The chain combines TRBV9 with TRBJ2-5; D perhaps matches TRBD1 (6 bases). Trimming pared 0 bases from V and 5 bases from J, leaving 14 bases between. The germline gives CDR1 SGDLS, CDR2 YYNGEE. The CDR3 length is 15 residues. CDR3 region: CASSVGWGPVETQYF. CDR3 DNA: TGTGCCAGCAGCGTAGGGTGGGGGCCGGTCGAGACCCAGTACTTC. Full variable domain (remainder filled in from reference TRBV9 and TRBJ2-5): DSGVTQTPKHLITATGQRVTLRCSPRSGDLSVYWYQQSLDQGLQFLIQYYNGEERAKGNILERFSAQQFPDLHSELNLSSLELGDSALYFCASSVGWGPVETQYFGPGTRLLVL.

The chain uses TRBV19 and TRBJ1-1; D call uncertain. Trimming shortened V by 6 bases and J by 4 bases, and 12 bases separated the two germline ends. The CDR3 contains 13 residues. Germline V gene sequence: CDR1 LNHDA, CDR2 SQIVND (reference sequence). The CDR3, as DNA: TGTGCCAGTAGGCCCAGTCGGGCCACTGAAGCTTTCTTT. Protein: CASRPSRATEAFF.

This chain uses TRBV18 with TRBJ2-3; a possible D gene is TRBD1 (5 bases). Trimming took off 2 bases at V and 6 bases at J, with 21 bases between the two ends. The CDR3 is 17 amino acids. Germline V gives CDR1 KGHSH, CDR2 LQKENI. CDR3 DNA: TGTGCCAGCTCACCAGACGAAAGGGGCGCCAAAGGGGATACGCAGTATTTT. It is translated as CASSPDERGAKGDTQYF.

The chain joins TRBV15 to TRBJ1-5; D remains unclear. The V end was cut by 1 base, the J end by 1 base, with 5 bases between. Germline V CDR1 and CDR2: LNHNV, YYDKDF (reference sequence). The CDR3 has 14 residues. DNA of the CDR3: TGTGCCACCAGCAGAGCAGGAAGCAATCAGCCCCAGCATTTT. It codes for CATSRAGSNQPQHF.

This clone has a single count. The chain uses TRBV7-8 and TRBJ2-7, with no clear D. Trimming removed 5 bases from V and 7 bases from J, with 9 bases in between. Germline CDR1 is SGHVS and CDR2 is FQNEAQ. CDR3 length: 11 amino acids. As DNA, the CDR3 is TGTGCCAGCAGCCAGACTTGGGAGCAGTACTTC. Translating gives CASSQTWEQYF.

The chain couples TRBV18 to TRBJ1-1; D is possibly TRBD1 (6 bases). CDR1 KGHSH and CDR2 LQKENI come from the germline V gene. The CDR3 has 13 amino acids. V was clipped by 2 bases and J by 6 bases, with 10 bases between them. The CDR3 coding sequence is TGTGCCAGCTCACCAACCGGGACACCTGAAGCTTTCTTT. Protein sequence: CASSPTGTPEAFF.

The chain is built from TRBV7-9 and TRBJ1-2, with D uncertain. Trimming took 1 base from V and 4 from J, leaving 7 bases between them. Germline values: CDR1 SEHNR, CDR2 FQNEAQ (reference sequence). The CDR3 sequence is 13 residues long. CDR3 nucleotides: TGTGCCAGCAGCTTAGACCCGATCTATGGCTACACCTTC. It yields the protein CASSLDPIYGYTF.

This clone was found once. The genes are TRBV5-1 and TRBJ1-1; 8 bases align to TRBD1. Losses at the gene ends were 3 bases for V and 4 bases for J; bases not matched to a gene: 8. The CDR3 spans 15 residues. Germline V gene lookup returns CDR1 SGHRS and CDR2 YFSETQ. DNA for the CDR3: TGCGCCAGCAGCTCCGGGACAGGCGGGAGCACTGAAGCTTTCTTT. Protein: CASSSGTGGSTEAFF.

This chain links TRBV4-1 with TRBJ2-5; maybe TRBD2 (6 bases). Germline values: CDR1 MGHRA, CDR2 YSYEKL. The CDR3 is 15 amino acids. Deletions cut 0 bases from V and 2 bases from J, with 10 bases between. CDR3 sequence (DNA): TGCGCCAGCAGCCAAGAGCCGGGAGCTCAAGAGACCCAGTACTTC. It is translated as CASSQEPGAQETQYF.

The J gene is TRBJ1-2, the V gene TRBV2, with D tentatively TRBD1 (6 bases). Per the germline V gene, CDR1 is SNHLY and CDR2 is FYNNEI. V lost 7 bases and J 8 bases, leaving 17 bases between the germline ends. CDR3 length equals 13 residues. CDR3 DNA sequence: TGTGCCAGCATGGACGGGGGCGTTCCCGGCTACACCTTC. It encodes CASMDGGVPGYTF.

The rearrangement joins TRBV11-2 to TRBJ2-7, with D possibly being TRBD2 (5 bases). This CDR3 comprises 13 residues. Deletions cut 6 bases from V and 3 bases from J, with 12 bases between. The V gene's germline CDR1 is SGHAT and CDR2 FQNNGV. This CDR3 reads CASRGSGRYEQYF. Written as DNA, the CDR3 is TGTGCCAGCAGGGGGAGTGGCCGCTACGAGCAGTACTTC.

The chain links TRBV6-5 to TRBJ2-7; no reliable D call. CDR1 and CDR2 (germline): MNHEY, SVGAGI. This CDR3 contains 14 residues. Trimming cost V 0 bases and J 3 bases, with 9 bases left between them. The CDR3 loop is CASSYSSGSYEQYF. The CDR3 region has the DNA TGTGCCAGCAGTTACTCTTCAGGCAGCTACGAGCAGTACTTC.

This sequence joins TRBV19 and TRBJ2-3; D is perhaps TRBD1 or TRBD2 (6 bases each). CDR3 size: 15 residues. Trimming took 4 bases from V and 2 from J, leaving 13 bases between them. Germline V lookup: CDR1 LNHDA, CDR2 SQIVND (reference sequence). The CDR3, as DNA: TGTGCCAGTAGTACATCCGGGGGCTTCACAGATACGCAGTATTTT. The encoded protein is CASSTSGGFTDTQYF.

CDR3 loop: CASRLSPNGGNGYTF. DNA for the CDR3: TGTGCCAGCAGATTAAGCCCCAACGGGGGAAATGGCTACACCTTC. This sequence joins TRBV13 and TRBJ1-2; D may be TRBD1 (5 bases). Per germline, CDR1 PRHDT and CDR2 FYEKMQ (reference sequence). Trimming pared 6 bases from V and 6 bases from J, leaving 20 bases between. The CDR3 sequence is 15 residues long.

The gene calls are TRBV4-1 and TRBJ1-1, with D possibly matching TRBD1 (5 bases). Germline lookup yields CDR1 MGHRA and CDR2 YSYEKL. The CDR3 extends over 14 amino acids. V lost 4 bases to trimming and J lost 1 base, with 10 bases between them. The CDR3 DNA sequence: TGCGCCAGCAGCCCAGGGAGCTCGAACACTGAAGCTTTCTTT. Translating gives CASSPGSSNTEAFF.

The chain uses TRBV19 and TRBJ1-6; D remains unclear. The CDR3 covers 13 residues. Deletions cut 0 bases from V and 9 bases from J, with 6 bases between. Germline CDR1 and CDR2: LNHDA and SQIVND (reference sequence). The CDR3 DNA reads as TGTGCCAGTAGTATAGATTTGAGTTCACCCCTCCACTTT. Translated: CASSIDLSSPLHF.

V is TRBV9 and J is TRBJ1-1; D is possibly TRBD1 (5 bases). CDR3 size: 14 residues. Germline CDR1 and CDR2: SGDLS and YYNGEE. The ends were cut back, 2 bases at V and 0 bases at J, with 8 bases in the middle. CDR3 amino acids: CASSVGGMNTEAFF. The CDR3 nucleotides are TGTGCCAGCAGCGTTGGGGGGATGAACACTGAAGCTTTCTTT.

J is TRBJ1-2 and V is TRBV4-1, with unresolved D. V lost 1 base, J lost 0 bases, and 9 bases lay in between. The CDR3 has 15 residues. CDR1 and CDR2 (germline): MGHRA, YSYEKL. CDR3 bases: TGCGCCAGCAGCCAAGCCCCGGTCCCTAACTATGGCTACACCTTC. Encoded protein: CASSQAPVPNYGYTF.

V is TRBV7-9 and J is TRBJ2-7; D possibly uses TRBD1 or TRBD2 (5 bases each). The CDR3 loop spans 14 amino acids. Germline values: CDR1 SEHNR, CDR2 FQNEAQ (reference sequence). Trimming cost V 1 base and J 4 bases, with 11 bases left between them. The CDR3 DNA reads as TGTGCCAGCAGCTTAGGGGGGACCCCTTACGAGCAGTACTTC. It yields the protein CASSLGGTPYEQYF.

V and J are TRBV10-3 and TRBJ1-5, with a tentative D call TRBD1 (6 bases). CDR1 and CDR2 (germline): ENHRY, SYGVKD. The CDR3 runs to 13 residues. Trimming stripped 3 bases from V and 8 bases from J, with 11 bases between. The CDR3: CAISDGGLEPQHF. CDR3 bases: TGTGCCATCAGTGACGGGGGGCTGGAGCCCCAGCATTTT.

The chain couples TRBV6-6 to TRBJ2-2; D gene ambiguous. Germline V gives CDR1 MNHNY, CDR2 SVGAGI (reference sequence). V was cut by 2 bases and J by 6 bases, with 16 bases left in between. This CDR3 contains 16 residues. The DNA of the CDR3 is TGTGCCAGCAGTTACCCGGGTCAGATGGGCGCCGGGGAGCTGTTTTTT. It codes for CASSYPGQMGAGELFF.

This chain joins TRBV28 and TRBJ2-1; no firm D call. The CDR3 length is 13 residues. V was cut by 8 bases and J by 0 bases, with 8 bases left in between. Germline V gene sequence: CDR1 MDHEN, CDR2 SYDVKM. CDR3 nucleotide sequence: TGTGCCAGCTCGCCGGGCTCCTACAATGAGCAGTTCTTC. It is translated as CASSPGSYNEQFF.